The entry that follows covers one T cell receptor (beta chain) sequence. The target antigen is unknown. This sample was taken from a study of OX40 agonist ivuxolimab in advanced cancers. Background on the study: A diagnosis of hepatocellular carcinoma, melanoma, renal cell or head and neck cancer was present in dose-escalation patients.

Study-level points and caveats: The CD4+ and CD8+ T cells in the blood had expanded clonally by week 6 at 0.1 to 3.0 mg/kg.

Sequenced by immunoSEQ multiplex PCR; TCRdb stores in-frame clones only, minus some. Of around 32,000 clones listed, roughly 87% are singletons. The sequence came from an adult with an advanced solid tumor such as melanoma, head and neck, liver or kidney cancer. The sequences come from CD4+ or CD8+ T cells sorted from blood, collected in a trial of the OX40 agonist ivuxolimab.

For the CDR3, the DNA is TGTGCCAGCAGCCCACGGACAGGGGCCATAAACGAGCAGTACTTC. Translated, it gives CASSPRTGAINEQYF. The V gene is TRBV7-9, the J gene TRBJ2-7; TRBD1 matches at 9 bases. The length of the CDR3 is 15 residues. CDR1 is SEHNR and CDR2 is FQNEAQ in the germline V gene (reference sequence). Unmatched junction bases numbered 10, after V lost 5 bases and J lost 5 bases.